This T cell receptor (beta chain) was identified in a study of T-cell reconstitution after alpha-beta-depleted transplantation in children. Study results and caveats: One year after transplant, T-cell counts and diversity came mostly from newly produced T cells.

In this sample, this clonotype turned up many times. The antigen is unknown. Trimming removed 2 bases from V and 0 bases from J, with 18 bases in between. Germline-derived CDR1 and CDR2 are SGHVS and FNYEAQ. The CDR3 length is 18 residues. Construction of the TCRbeta library involved unique molecular identifiers. One entry per CDR3 protein, called by TCRdb with MiXCR from the PCR reads. The table has around 490,000 distinct CDR3 sequences, 9.5% to 12% seen once. This receptor was taken from a female patient aged 2-9 years who had a stem cell transplant for aplastic anemia, so the T cells may come from the graft donor. Specimen: PBMCs, mostly from graft donor cells, collected 180 days after TCRalphabeta/CD19-depleted stem cell transplant. The chain is built from TRBV7-6 and TRBJ2-3, with D possibly matching TRBD1 (6 bases). The CDR3 region is CASSLMRGSGLSTDTQYF. In DNA, the CDR3 is TGTGCCAGCAGCTTAATGAGGGGGTCAGGTCTTAGCACAGATACGCAGTATTTT.